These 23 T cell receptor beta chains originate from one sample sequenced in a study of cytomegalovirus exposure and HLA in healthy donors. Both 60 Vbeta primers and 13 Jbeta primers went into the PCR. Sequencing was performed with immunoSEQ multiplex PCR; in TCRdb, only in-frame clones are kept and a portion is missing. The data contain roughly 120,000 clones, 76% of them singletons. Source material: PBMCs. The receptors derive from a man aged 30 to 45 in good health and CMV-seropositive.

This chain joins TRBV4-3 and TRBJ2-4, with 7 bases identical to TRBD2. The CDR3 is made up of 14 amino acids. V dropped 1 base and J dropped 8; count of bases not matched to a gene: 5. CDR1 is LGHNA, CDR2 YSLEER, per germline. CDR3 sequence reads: CASSQAAGRDIQYF. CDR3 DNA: TGCGCCAGCAGCCAAGCGGCAGGGAGGGACATTCAGTACTTC.

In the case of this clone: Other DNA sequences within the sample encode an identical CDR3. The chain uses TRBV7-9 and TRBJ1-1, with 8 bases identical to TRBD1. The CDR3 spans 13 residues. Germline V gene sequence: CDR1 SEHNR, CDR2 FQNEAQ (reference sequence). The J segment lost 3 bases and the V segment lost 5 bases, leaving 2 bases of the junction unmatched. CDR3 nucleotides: TGTGCCAGCAGCCTGGACAGGGACACTGAAGCTTTCTTT. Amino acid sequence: CASSLDRDTEAFF.

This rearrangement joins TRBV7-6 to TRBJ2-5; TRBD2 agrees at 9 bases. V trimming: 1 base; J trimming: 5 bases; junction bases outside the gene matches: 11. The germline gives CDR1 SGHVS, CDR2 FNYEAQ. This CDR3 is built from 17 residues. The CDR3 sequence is CASSLGALAGNRETQYF. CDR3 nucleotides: TGTGCCAGCAGCTTAGGGGCCCTAGCGGGGAATCGGGAGACCCAGTACTTC. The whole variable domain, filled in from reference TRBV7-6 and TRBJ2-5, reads GAGVSQSPRYKVTKRGQDVALRCDPISGHVSLYWYRQALGQGPEFLTYFNYEAQQDKSGLPNDRFSAERPEGSISTLTIQRTEQRDSAMYRCASSLGALAGNRETQYFGPGTRLLVL.

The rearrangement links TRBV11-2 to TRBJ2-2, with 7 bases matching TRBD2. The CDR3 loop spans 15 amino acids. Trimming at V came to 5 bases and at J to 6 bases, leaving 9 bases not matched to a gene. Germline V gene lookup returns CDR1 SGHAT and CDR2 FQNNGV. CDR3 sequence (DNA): TGTGCCAGCAGCCCGCGGGACTACGGGGCCGGGGAGCTGTTTTTT. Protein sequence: CASSPRDYGAGELFF.

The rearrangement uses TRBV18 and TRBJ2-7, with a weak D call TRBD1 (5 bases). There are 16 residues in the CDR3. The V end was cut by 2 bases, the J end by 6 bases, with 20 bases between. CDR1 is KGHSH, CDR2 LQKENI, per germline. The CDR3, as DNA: TGTGCCAGCTCACCATATGGCGACAGAGACCTTGGCGAGCAGTACTTC. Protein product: CASSPYGDRDLGEQYF.

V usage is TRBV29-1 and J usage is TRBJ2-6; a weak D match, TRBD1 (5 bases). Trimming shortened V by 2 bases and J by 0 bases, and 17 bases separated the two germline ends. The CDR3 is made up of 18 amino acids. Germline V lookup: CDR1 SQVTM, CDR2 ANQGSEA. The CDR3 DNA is TGCAGCGTTGAATTGTTTGCAGGGCCCAACTCTGGGGCCAACGTCCTGACTTTC. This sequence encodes CSVELFAGPNSGANVLTF.

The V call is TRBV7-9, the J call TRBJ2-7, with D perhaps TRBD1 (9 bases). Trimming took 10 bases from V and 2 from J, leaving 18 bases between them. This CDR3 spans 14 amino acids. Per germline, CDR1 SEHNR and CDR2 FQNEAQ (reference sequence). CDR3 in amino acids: CATRGGTGTYEQYF. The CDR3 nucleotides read TGTGCCACCCGGGGGGGGACAGGGACCTACGAGCAGTACTTC. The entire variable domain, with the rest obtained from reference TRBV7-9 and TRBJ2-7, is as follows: DTGVSQNPRHKITKRGQNVTFRCDPISEHNRLYWYRQTLGQGPEFLTYFQNEAQLEKSRLLSDRFSAERPKGSFSTLEIQRTEQGDSAMYLCATRGGTGTYEQYFGPGTRLTVT.

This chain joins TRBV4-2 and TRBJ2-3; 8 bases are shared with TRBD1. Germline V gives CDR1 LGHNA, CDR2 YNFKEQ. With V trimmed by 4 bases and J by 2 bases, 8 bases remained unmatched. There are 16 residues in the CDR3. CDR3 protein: CASSPPGQVITDTQYF. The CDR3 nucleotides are TGTGCCAGCAGCCCCCCGGGACAGGTAATCACAGATACGCAGTATTTT.

The CDR3 sequence: CASSELLAGVDTQYF. The CDR3 DNA reads TGTGCCAGCAGTGAACTTCTAGCGGGTGTGGATACGCAGTATTTT. This chain links TRBV2 with TRBJ2-3; 8 bases agree with TRBD2. Trimming took 2 bases from V and 6 from J; bases not matched to a gene: 7. The length of the CDR3 is 15 residues. The V gene's germline CDR1 is SNHLY and CDR2 FYNNEI.

This chain's CDR3 is CASSSAVAGANNEQFF. CDR3 nucleotide sequence: TGTGCCAGCAGTTCGGCAGTAGCGGGGGCGAACAATGAGCAGTTCTTC. J is TRBJ2-1 and V is TRBV28; TRBD2 agrees at 9 bases. Unmatched junction bases numbered 9, after V lost 4 bases and J lost 5 bases. Germline lookup yields CDR1 MDHEN and CDR2 SYDVKM. The CDR3 loop spans 16 amino acids.

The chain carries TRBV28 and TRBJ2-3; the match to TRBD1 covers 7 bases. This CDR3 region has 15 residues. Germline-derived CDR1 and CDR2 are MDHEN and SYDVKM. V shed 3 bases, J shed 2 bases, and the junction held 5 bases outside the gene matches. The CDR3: CASSFWDSSTDTQYF. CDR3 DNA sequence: TGTGCCAGCAGTTTTTGGGACAGTTCCACAGATACGCAGTATTTT.

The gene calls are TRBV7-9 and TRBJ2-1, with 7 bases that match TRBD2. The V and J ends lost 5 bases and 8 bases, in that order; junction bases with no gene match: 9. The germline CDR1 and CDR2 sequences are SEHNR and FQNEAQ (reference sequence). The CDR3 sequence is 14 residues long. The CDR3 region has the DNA TGTGCCAGCAGCCCCCTAGGCGGGAGTCATGAGCAGTTCTTC. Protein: CASSPLGGSHEQFF.

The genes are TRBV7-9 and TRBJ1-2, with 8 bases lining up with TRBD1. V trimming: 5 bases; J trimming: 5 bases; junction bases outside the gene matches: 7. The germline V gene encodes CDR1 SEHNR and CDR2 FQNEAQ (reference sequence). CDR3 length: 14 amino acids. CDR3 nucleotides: TGTGCCAGCAGCCGGACAGGGTTGGGATATGGCTACACCTTC. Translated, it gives CASSRTGLGYGYTF.

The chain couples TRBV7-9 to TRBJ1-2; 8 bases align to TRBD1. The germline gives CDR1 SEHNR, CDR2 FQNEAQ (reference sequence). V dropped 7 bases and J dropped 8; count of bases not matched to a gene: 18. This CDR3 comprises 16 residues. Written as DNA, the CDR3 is TGTGCCAGCAACCCGATCCGGACAGGGAGAGGGGACGGCTACACCTTC. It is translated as CASNPIRTGRGDGYTF.

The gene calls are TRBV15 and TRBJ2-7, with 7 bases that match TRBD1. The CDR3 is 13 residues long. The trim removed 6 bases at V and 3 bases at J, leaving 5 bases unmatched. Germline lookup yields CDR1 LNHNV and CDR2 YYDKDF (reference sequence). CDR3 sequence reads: CATRVPGGYEQYF. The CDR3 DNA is TGTGCCACCAGAGTTCCAGGGGGCTACGAGCAGTACTTC.

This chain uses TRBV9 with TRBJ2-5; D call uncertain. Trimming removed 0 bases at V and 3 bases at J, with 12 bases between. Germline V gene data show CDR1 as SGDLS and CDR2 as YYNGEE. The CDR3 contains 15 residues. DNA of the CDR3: TGTGCCAGCAGCGTAGGGGCGTTCCCCGAAGAGACCCAGTACTTC. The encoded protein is CASSVGAFPEETQYF.

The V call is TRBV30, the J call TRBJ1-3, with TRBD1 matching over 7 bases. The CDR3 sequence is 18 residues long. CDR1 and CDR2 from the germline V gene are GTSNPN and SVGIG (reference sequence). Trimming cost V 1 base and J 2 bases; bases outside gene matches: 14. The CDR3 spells CAWSDRQPRRGPGNTIYF. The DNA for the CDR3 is TGTGCCTGGAGTGATCGCCAGCCAAGGAGGGGGCCTGGAAACACCATATATTTT.

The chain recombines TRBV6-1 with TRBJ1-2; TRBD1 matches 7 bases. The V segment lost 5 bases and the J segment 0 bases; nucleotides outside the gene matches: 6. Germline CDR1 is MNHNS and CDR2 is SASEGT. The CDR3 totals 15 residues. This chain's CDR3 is CASSPWTGTNYGYTF. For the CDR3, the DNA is TGTGCCAGCAGTCCCTGGACAGGAACTAACTATGGCTACACCTTC.

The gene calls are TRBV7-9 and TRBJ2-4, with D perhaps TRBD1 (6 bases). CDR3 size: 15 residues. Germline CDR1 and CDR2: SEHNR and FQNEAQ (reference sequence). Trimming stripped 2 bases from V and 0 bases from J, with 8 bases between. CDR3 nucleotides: TGTGCCAGCAGCTTACAGGGGCAAGCCAAAAACATTCAGTACTTC. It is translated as CASSLQGQAKNIQYF.

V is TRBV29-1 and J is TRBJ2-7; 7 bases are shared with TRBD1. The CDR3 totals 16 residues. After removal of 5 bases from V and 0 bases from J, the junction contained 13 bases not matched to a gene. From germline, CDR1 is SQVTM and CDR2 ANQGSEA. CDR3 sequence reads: CSVRADRVGASYEQYF. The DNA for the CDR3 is TGCAGCGTTAGAGCCGACAGGGTTGGTGCCTCCTACGAGCAGTACTTC.

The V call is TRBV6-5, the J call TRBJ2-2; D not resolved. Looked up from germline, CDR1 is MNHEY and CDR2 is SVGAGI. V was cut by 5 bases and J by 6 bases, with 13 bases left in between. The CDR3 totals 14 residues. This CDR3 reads CASSPPRASGELFF. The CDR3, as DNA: TGTGCCAGCAGTCCTCCGCGTGCGTCCGGGGAGCTGTTTTTT.

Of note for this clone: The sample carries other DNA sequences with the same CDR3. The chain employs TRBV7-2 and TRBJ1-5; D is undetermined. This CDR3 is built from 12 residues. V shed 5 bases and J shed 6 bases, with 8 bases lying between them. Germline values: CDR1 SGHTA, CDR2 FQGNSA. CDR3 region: CASSPPGQPQHF. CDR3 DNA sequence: TGTGCCAGCAGCCCCCCGGGTCAGCCCCAGCATTTT.

CDR3 in amino acids: CASSGGTGGTEAFF. CDR3 sequence (DNA): TGCGCCAGCAGCGGAGGGACAGGGGGCACTGAAGCTTTCTTT. The chain is built from TRBV5-1 and TRBJ1-1; TRBD1 matches at 11 bases. V shed 4 bases, J shed 4 bases, and the junction held 3 bases outside the gene matches. CDR1 and CDR2 from the germline V gene are SGHRS and YFSETQ. The CDR3 loop spans 14 amino acids.